A single T cell receptor (beta chain) is shown here with its context. Under the authors' procedure: Nucleated cell number was recorded as an estimate derived from reference gene primer amplification. Assay: immunoSEQ multiplex PCR; the TCRdb copy retains only in-frame clones and omits some. V, J and clone size are taken as reported in that table, and D and trimming were inferred from the DNA itself. Of roughly 150,000 clones listed, 75% to 85% were seen once; the top ten hold approximately 7.7%. This entry belongs to a study of blood T cell repertoires in COVID-19. Study context: PBMCs, B-cell-depleted T cells, or T cells were the source of the cDNA or gDNA that made up the material.

This TCR came from a woman aged 60-75 years with COVID-19, enrolled during active disease. Specimen: peripheral blood.

In nucleotides, the CDR3 is TGCGCCAGCAGTCTCGGTGTGGGGCGCAGAGAAAAACTGTTTTTT. As protein: CASSLGVGRREKLFF. This chain links TRBV5-1 with TRBJ1-4, with D possibly being TRBD1 (5 bases). Trimming took off 5 bases at V and 8 bases at J, with 19 bases between the two ends. Per germline, CDR1 SGHRS and CDR2 YFSETQ. This CDR3 region has 15 residues.